This is a list of T cell receptor beta chains from one sample in a study of T-cell reconstitution after alpha-beta-depleted transplantation in children. MiXCR, applied by TCRdb to the PCR reads, yields one record per CDR3 protein. The sample holds a few hundred thousand distinct CDR3 sequences; around 25% are singletons and the top ten take over 9.5%. The sequences come from PBMCs, mostly from graft donor cells, collected 180 days after TCRalphabeta/CD19-depleted stem cell transplant. These receptors came from a male patient younger than 18 who had a stem cell transplant for acute lymphoblastic leukemia, so the T cells may come from the graft donor. The CDR3 runs from the conserved cysteine through the conserved F or W. D genes are given only for firm matches. Expanded clones are given a class, and other clones once, few, many or no size at all.

V	length	D	size	J	CDR3	DNA
TRBV5-1	14	NA	NA	TRBJ2-1	CASSLDISYNEQFF	TGCGCCAGCAGCTTGGACATTTCCTACAATGAGCAGTTCTTC
TRBV10-3	13	NA	NA	TRBJ2-7	CAISELQGHEQYF	TGTGCCATCAGTGAATTACAGGGCCACGAGCAGTACTTC
TRBV20-1	16	NA	NA	TRBJ2-2	CSARDGRWGVTGELFF	TGCAGTGCTAGAGATGGACGGTGGGGGGTAACCGGGGAGCTGTTTTTT
TRBV12-3/TRBV12-4	15	TRBD1	few	TRBJ2-7	CASSLGTDRAYEQYF	TGTGCCAGCAGTTTAGGGACCGACAGGGCCTACGAGCAGTACTTC
TRBV20-1	16	NA	NA	TRBJ2-1	CSARDRGTWGYNEQFF	TGCAGTGCTAGAGATCGAGGGACCTGGGGCTACAATGAGCAGTTCTTC
TRBV15	12	NA	NA	TRBJ2-7	CATSRDPYEQYF	TGTGCCACCAGCAGAGATCCTTACGAGCAGTACTTC
TRBV5-1	14	NA	few	TRBJ1-1	CASSLDGVGTEAFF	TGCGCCAGCAGCTTGGACGGGGTTGGCACTGAAGCTTTCTTT
TRBV9	16	NA	few	TRBJ2-1	CASTLGGGAPYNEQFF	TGTGCCAGCACGCTTGGTGGGGGGGCTCCCTACAATGAGCAGTTCTTC
TRBV29-1	14	TRBD1	NA	TRBJ1-1	CSVLTGLSFAEAFF	TGCAGCGTTTTGACAGGGCTTTCATTTGCTGAAGCTTTCTTT
TRBV2	14	TRBD1	NA	TRBJ2-1	CASRAGGFYNEQFF	TGTGCCAGCAGGGCAGGGGGATTCTACAATGAGCAGTTCTTC
TRBV27	14	TRBD1	NA	TRBJ2-7	CASSFSGQIYEQYF	TGTGCCAGCAGTTTCTCGGGACAGATCTACGAGCAGTACTTC
TRBV11-2	20	TRBD2	few	TRBJ2-4	CASSAGLAARIDLAKNIQYF	TGTGCCAGCAGCGCGGGACTAGCGGCCCGAATCGATCTAGCCAAAAACATTCAGTACTTC
TRBV27	18	TRBD2	NA	TRBJ2-7	CASSSAGSGMGPFYEQYF	TGTGCCAGCAGTTCGGCAGGAAGCGGGATGGGGCCTTTCTACGAGCAGTACTTC
TRBV7-6	15	NA	few	TRBJ1-4	CASSLHGTAYEKLFF	TGTGCCAGCAGCTTACACGGGACGGCCTATGAAAAACTGTTTTTT
TRBV6-2/TRBV6-3	13	NA	few	TRBJ2-1	CASSYNHINEQFF	TGTGCCAGCAGTTACAACCACATCAATGAGCAGTTCTTC
TRBV5-1	18	NA	NA	TRBJ2-6	CASSLFGGLNSGANVLTF	TGCGCCAGCAGCTTGTTCGGAGGACTAAACTCTGGGGCCAACGTCCTGACTTTC
TRBV12-3/TRBV12-4	16	TRBD2	NA	TRBJ2-3	CASSSRDYFGTDTQYF	TGTGCCAGCAGTTCCCGGGACTACTTTGGCACAGATACGCAGTATTTT
TRBV7-9	11	NA	many	TRBJ2-1	CASREVNEQFF	TGTGCCAGCAGGGAGGTGAATGAGCAGTTCTTC
TRBV5-1	14	NA	few	TRBJ2-3	CASRFGFDTDTQYF	TGCGCCAGCAGATTTGGGTTTGACACAGATACGCAGTATTTT
TRBV20-1	15	NA	NA	TRBJ2-7	CSARGWGEHLYEQYF	TGCAGTGCTAGAGGTTGGGGGGAACACCTCTACGAGCAGTACTTC
TRBV24-1	14	NA	few	TRBJ1-4	CATSVSGPNEKLFF	TGTGCCACCAGTGTCTCAGGTCCTAATGAAAAACTGTTTTTT
TRBV5-1	13	NA	NA	TRBJ2-7	CASSLAGSREQYF	TGCGCCAGCAGCTTGGCCGGCAGTCGGGAGCAGTACTTC